A single sample gave rise to the 4 T cell receptor beta chains below, sequenced in a study of CD8 T cell repertoires and HIV-1 epitope variants. Their target antigens are unknown. Libraries were prepared by immunoSEQ multiplex PCR; TCRdb keeps only in-frame clonotypes and omits some of them. The sample contains 5,100 or so clones, 65% of which appear only once. The sequenced material came from cultured CD8+ T cells derived from PBMCs. All receptors derive from a male donor with HIV.

J is TRBJ2-1 and V is TRBV5-1; TRBD2 might be the D (6 bases). The CDR3 consists of 15 residues. Trimming left V 2 bases short and J 6 bases short, with 15 bases between. Looked up from germline, CDR1 is SGHRS and CDR2 is YFSETQ. The CDR3 coding sequence is TGCGCCAGCAGCTTAACTAGCTCCTTCCCCAATGAGCAGTTCTTC. Translation gives CASSLTSSFPNEQFF.

This clone is a singleton in its sample. The chain is built from TRBV28 and TRBJ2-7, with a possible D match to TRBD2 (5 bases). V shed 2 bases and J shed 2 bases, with 13 bases lying between them. The CDR3 length is 15 residues. The germline V gene encodes CDR1 MDHEN and CDR2 SYDVKM. The CDR3 DNA reads as TGTGCCAGCAGTTTAGAGGGCCAGTCCCCCTACGAGCAGTACTTC. It codes for CASSLEGQSPYEQYF.

V is TRBV4-2 and J is TRBJ2-5; D is unresolved. The CDR3 loop spans 13 amino acids. Trimming took 2 bases from V and 5 from J, leaving 9 bases between them. Germline CDR1 LGHNA, CDR2 YNFKEQ. CDR3 sequence: CASSQTAGETQYF. The CDR3 DNA sequence: TGTGCCAGCAGCCAAACCGCCGGGGAGACCCAGTACTTC.

This clone appeared a few times. The chain combines TRBV5-5 with TRBJ2-1, with 10 bases that match TRBD2. With V trimmed by 4 bases and J by 2 bases, 6 bases remained unmatched. Germline CDR1 is SGHKS and CDR2 is YYEKEE (reference sequence). CDR3 length: 16 amino acids. For the CDR3, the DNA is TGTGCCAGCAGCGTAGCGGGAGGCCCCCCCTACAATGAGCAGTTCTTC. This codes for CASSVAGGPPYNEQFF.